This T cell receptor beta chain was found in a study of OX40 agonist ivuxolimab in advanced cancers. Overall study: The drug used for patients, ivuxolimab, was an agonistic anti-OX40 (CD134) antibody. Study outcomes and limitations: The study observed clonal expansion of CD4+ and CD8+ blood T cells by week 6 at 0.1 to 3.0 mg/kg.

CDR1 MDHEN and CDR2 SYDVKM come from the germline V gene. The CDR3 sequence is 14 residues long. Trimming stripped 4 bases from V and 2 bases from J, with 11 bases between. Patients with autoimmune history or systemic immunosuppression were excluded. The protocol was immunoSEQ multiplex PCR, while the TCRdb copy is restricted to in-frame clones and leaves out a portion. The profile covers some 90,000 clones, with approximately 91% appearing a single time and around 0.35% taken by the ten largest. A word on this clone: Its antigen is currently unknown.

The rearrangement joins TRBV28 to TRBJ1-2; D gene uncertain. The sequences come from CD4+ or CD8+ T cells sorted from blood, collected in a trial of the OX40 agonist ivuxolimab. The TCR sequence derives from an adult with an advanced solid tumor such as melanoma, head and neck, liver or kidney cancer. CDR3 amino acids: CASSSSRRNYGYTF. In nucleotides, the CDR3 is TGTGCCAGCAGTTCCTCACGGAGAAACTATGGCTACACCTTC.